The present T cell receptor beta chain was sequenced within a study of blood T cell repertoires in COVID-19. Study background: Samples taken during acute and convalescent COVID-19 were collected in the United States, Italy and Spain. T cells, B-cell-depleted T cells, or PBMCs supplied cDNA or gDNA.

The V gene's germline CDR1 is KGHDR and CDR2 SFDVKD. V dropped 4 bases and J dropped 4; count of bases not matched to a gene: 4. The CDR3 contains 16 residues. As originally analysed: The authors estimated nucleated cell counts from reference gene primer amplification. The method was immunoSEQ multiplex PCR; TCRdb's version includes in-frame clones alone and lacks a portion of them. Clone size and V and J calls were adopted from that table, with D and trimming inferred from the DNA. There are over 45,000 clones in the sample; roughly four fifths occur only once, and around 7% lies in the top ten. The sequenced sample consisted of peripheral blood. This TCR was sampled from a man in his forties with acute or convalescent COVID-19. The V and J genes are TRBV24-1 and TRBJ2-1, with 12 bases lining up with TRBD2. CDR3 nucleotides: TGTGCCACCAGTGACCCTAGCGGGGGGGAGTACAATGAGCAGTTCTTC. Its protein is CATSDPSGGEYNEQFF.